This TCR beta chain was documented in a study of shared clonotypes between healthy human individuals. Sequencing was performed with immunoSEQ multiplex PCR; in TCRdb, only in-frame clones are kept and a portion is missing. This table has over 2 million clones, less than 95% appearing once. CDR3 size: 14 residues. CDR1 is SGHRS, CDR2 YFSETQ, per germline. V was cut by 0 bases and J by 0 bases, with 7 bases left in between. Comments on this clone: Other DNA sequences in the sample encode the same CDR3.

This TCR was recovered from a man aged 18 to 29 in good health. Some clones in this sample may be carry-over from other donors' samples. The sample taken for sequencing was naive CD4+ T cells from PBMCs. Indicated subset: CD45RA+ positively selected. The chain recombines TRBV5-1 with TRBJ2-7; D is uncertain. The CDR3 is CASSLGGTSYEQYF. In nucleotides, the CDR3 is TGCGCCAGCAGCTTGGGTGGCACCTCCTACGAGCAGTACTTC.